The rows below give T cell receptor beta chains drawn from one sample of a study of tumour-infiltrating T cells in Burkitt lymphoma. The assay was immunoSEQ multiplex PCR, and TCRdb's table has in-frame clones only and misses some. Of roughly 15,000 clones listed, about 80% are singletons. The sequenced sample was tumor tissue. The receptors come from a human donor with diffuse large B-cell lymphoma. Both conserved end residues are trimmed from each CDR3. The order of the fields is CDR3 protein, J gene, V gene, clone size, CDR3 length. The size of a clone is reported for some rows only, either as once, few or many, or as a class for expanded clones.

CDR3 protein: ASSQGLEEQY
J gene: TRBJ2-7
V gene: TRBV19
clone size: few
CDR3 length: 10

CDR3 protein: ASSRTSGREG
J gene: TRBJ2-3
V gene: TRBV6-6
clone size: NA
CDR3 length: 10

CDR3 protein: ASSYSWGENTEAF
J gene: TRBJ1-1
V gene: TRBV6-6
clone size: NA
CDR3 length: 13

CDR3 protein: ASSQDKGWDGYT
J gene: TRBJ1-2
V gene: TRBV5-4
clone size: NA
CDR3 length: 12

CDR3 protein: ASSLSARNEQY
J gene: TRBJ2-7
V gene: TRBV27
clone size: NA
CDR3 length: 11

CDR3 protein: ASSPSKAENTEAF
J gene: TRBJ1-1
V gene: TRBV18
clone size: NA
CDR3 length: 13

CDR3 protein: AISGGLAGGGPAEQY
J gene: TRBJ2-7
V gene: TRBV10-3
clone size: NA
CDR3 length: 15

CDR3 protein: ASSDPLGTLH
J gene: TRBJ1-6
V gene: TRBV2
clone size: NA
CDR3 length: 10

CDR3 protein: ASSLVAGGQETQY
J gene: TRBJ2-5
V gene: TRBV11-2
clone size: NA
CDR3 length: 13

CDR3 protein: AIRGKTSTSTSTSTDTQY
J gene: TRBJ2-3
V gene: TRBV10-3
clone size: NA
CDR3 length: 18

CDR3 protein: SAKSWTEAF
J gene: TRBJ1-1
V gene: TRBV20-1
clone size: few
CDR3 length: 9

CDR3 protein: ASSPRGEGADGYT
J gene: TRBJ1-2
V gene: TRBV28
clone size: NA
CDR3 length: 13

CDR3 protein: ASSFKGAYEQY
J gene: TRBJ2-7
V gene: TRBV7-6
clone size: NA
CDR3 length: 11

CDR3 protein: ASKESGRSTDTQY
J gene: TRBJ2-3
V gene: TRBV19
clone size: once
CDR3 length: 13

CDR3 protein: ASSQWLGGNQPQH
J gene: TRBJ1-5
V gene: TRBV4-2
clone size: NA
CDR3 length: 13

CDR3 protein: ASSLRRGQGAGGYT
J gene: TRBJ1-2
V gene: TRBV7-2
clone size: NA
CDR3 length: 14

CDR3 protein: ASSSGGGAAETQY
J gene: TRBJ2-5
V gene: TRBV28
clone size: NA
CDR3 length: 13

CDR3 protein: ASSLVFGNTIY
J gene: TRBJ1-3
V gene: TRBV5-1
clone size: NA
CDR3 length: 11

CDR3 protein: ASVLGGDQETQY
J gene: TRBJ2-5
V gene: TRBV6-6
clone size: NA
CDR3 length: 12

CDR3 protein: ASSLARTGARQETQY
J gene: TRBJ2-5
V gene: TRBV7-7
clone size: NA
CDR3 length: 15

CDR3 protein: ASSPGGTSYEQY
J gene: TRBJ2-7
V gene: TRBV18
clone size: NA
CDR3 length: 12

CDR3 protein: ASRLEDTSNQPQH
J gene: TRBJ1-5
V gene: TRBV19
clone size: NA
CDR3 length: 13